The 4 T cell receptor beta chains in this list originate from one sample, sequenced in a study of T cell changes during pregnancy in multiple sclerosis. TCRdb's table, derived via immunoSEQ multiplex PCR, lists solely in-frame clones and lacks some. The sample contains about 68,000 clones, 75% to 95% of which appear only once. Sample: peripheral blood, taken in the second trimester of pregnancy. These TCRs come from a female donor with multiple sclerosis, enrolled in a pregnancy study.

V usage is TRBV18 and J usage is TRBJ1-5; possible D gene TRBD1, 5 bases. V gave up 5 bases and J gave up 6 bases, with 11 bases separating them. Germline V gene sequence: CDR1 KGHSH, CDR2 LQKENI. The CDR3 spans 13 residues. CDR3 loop: CASSVDTIQPQHF. CDR3 sequence (DNA): TGTGCCAGCTCAGTGGACACCATTCAGCCCCAGCATTTT.

The CDR3: CASSLEGGAETQYF. Written as DNA, the CDR3 is TGTGCCAGCAGCTTAGAGGGGGGGGCTGAGACCCAGTACTTC. This sequence joins TRBV7-2 and TRBJ2-5, with D perhaps TRBD2 (7 bases). The length of the CDR3 is 14 residues. Germline lookup yields CDR1 SGHTA and CDR2 FQGNSA. V lost 1 base to trimming and J lost 5 bases, with 11 bases between them.

This chain joins TRBV30 and TRBJ2-7, with D unclear. Trimming removed 3 bases from V and 3 bases from J, with 6 bases in between. Germline loops: CDR1 GTSNPN, CDR2 SVGIG (reference sequence). The length of the CDR3 is 11 residues. CDR3 sequence: CAWRTGYEQYF. The CDR3 DNA sequence: TGTGCCTGGAGAACCGGCTACGAGCAGTACTTC.

This sequence joins TRBV7-9 and TRBJ2-4, with D perhaps matching TRBD2 (6 bases). The CDR3 runs 16 residues. V dropped 5 bases and J dropped 2 bases, with 16 bases sitting between them. CDR1 is SEHNR and CDR2 is FQNEAQ in the germline V gene (reference sequence). As DNA, the CDR3 is TGTGCCAGCAGCCCAGGTTGGGGAGGAACCAAAAACATTCAGTACTTC. It is translated as CASSPGWGGTKNIQYF. The full variable domain, with the rest looked up from reference TRBV7-9 and TRBJ2-4, is DTGVSQNPRHKITKRGQNVTFRCDPISEHNRLYWYRQTLGQGPEFLTYFQNEAQLEKSRLLSDRFSAERPKGSFSTLEIQRTEQGDSAMYLCASSPGWGGTKNIQYFGAGTRLSVL.